The clone carrying this T cell receptor (beta chain) is categorized as medium-sized (0.01 to 0.1%). No antigen is known for it. The record originates from a study of circulating CD8 cells and anti-PD-1 response in melanoma. Study overall: Of 13 patients, seven got anti-PD-1 first and six had prior therapy.

Study findings and constraints: No tumor material was available, so peptide assays assessed reactivity.

CDR3 length: 17 amino acids. Trimming removed 0 bases from V and 5 bases from J; junction bases left unmatched: 11. Germline V gene lookup returns CDR1 SGDLS and CDR2 YYNGEE. Using 15 ng of total RNA, TCR libraries were made with the QIAseq Immune Repertoire TCR panel. TCRdb used MiXCR to reprocess the reads, holding one entry per CDR3 protein. The data contain around 1,700 distinct CDR3 sequences, almost 9.5% of them singletons. From live CD3+CD8+TCRalphabeta+ cells, four PD-1 and/or TIGIT subsets were sorted. The clonotype originates from a human donor with melanoma. This chain connects TRBV9 to TRBJ2-1, with TRBD1 matching over 7 bases. The sample here was CD8+ T cells from PBMCs, taken at baseline or after one month of anti-PD-1 therapy (not recorded which). This chain's CDR3 is CASSVARDRPGDNEQFF. The CDR3 nucleotides read TGTGCCAGCAGCGTAGCCCGGGACAGACCCGGGGACAATGAGCAGTTCTTC. Filled out from reference TRBV9 and TRBJ2-1, the complete variable domain reads DSGVTQTPKHLITATGQRVTLRCSPRSGDLSVYWYQQSLDQGLQFLIQYYNGEERAKGNILERFSAQQFPDLHSELNLSSLELGDSALYFCASSVARDRPGDNEQFFGPGTRLTVL.